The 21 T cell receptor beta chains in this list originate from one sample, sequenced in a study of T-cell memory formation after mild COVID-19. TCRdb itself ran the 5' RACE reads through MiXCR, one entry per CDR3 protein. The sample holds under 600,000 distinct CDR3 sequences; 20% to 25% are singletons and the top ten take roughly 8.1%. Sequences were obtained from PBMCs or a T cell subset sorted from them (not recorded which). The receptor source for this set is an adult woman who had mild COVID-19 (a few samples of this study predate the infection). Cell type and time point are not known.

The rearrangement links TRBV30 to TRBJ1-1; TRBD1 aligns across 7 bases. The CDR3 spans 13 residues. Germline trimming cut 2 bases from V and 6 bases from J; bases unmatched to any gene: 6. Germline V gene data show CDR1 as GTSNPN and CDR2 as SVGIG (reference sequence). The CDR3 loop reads CAWSTGDNPEAFF. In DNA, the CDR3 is TGTGCCTGGAGTACAGGGGACAACCCTGAAGCTTTCTTT. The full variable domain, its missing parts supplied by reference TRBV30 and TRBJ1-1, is SQTIHQWPATLVQPVGSPLSLECTVEGTSNPNLYWYRQAAGRGLQLLFYSVGIGQISSEVPQNLSASRPQDRQFILSSKKLLLSDSGFYLCAWSTGDNPEAFFGQGTRLTVV.

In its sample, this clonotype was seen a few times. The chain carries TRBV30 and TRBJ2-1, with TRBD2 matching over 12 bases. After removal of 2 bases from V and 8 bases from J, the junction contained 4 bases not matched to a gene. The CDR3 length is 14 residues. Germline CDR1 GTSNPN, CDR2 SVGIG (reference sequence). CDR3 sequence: CAWSLAGGPYEQFF. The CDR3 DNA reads TGTGCCTGGAGTCTAGCGGGAGGGCCCTATGAGCAGTTCTTC.

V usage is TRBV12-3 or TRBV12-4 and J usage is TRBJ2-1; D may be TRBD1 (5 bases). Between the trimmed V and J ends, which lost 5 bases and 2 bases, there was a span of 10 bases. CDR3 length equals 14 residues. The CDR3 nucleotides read TGTGCCAGCAGTCAGTTAGGGGCCTACAATGAGCAGTTCTTC. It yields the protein CASSQLGAYNEQFF.

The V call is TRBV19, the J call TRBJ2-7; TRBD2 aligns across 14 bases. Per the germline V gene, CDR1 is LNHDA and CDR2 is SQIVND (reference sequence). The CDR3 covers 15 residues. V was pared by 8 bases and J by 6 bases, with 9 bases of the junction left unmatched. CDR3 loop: CASSAQGLAGAEQYF. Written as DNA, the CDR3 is TGTGCCAGTTCGGCACAGGGACTAGCGGGAGCCGAGCAGTACTTC.

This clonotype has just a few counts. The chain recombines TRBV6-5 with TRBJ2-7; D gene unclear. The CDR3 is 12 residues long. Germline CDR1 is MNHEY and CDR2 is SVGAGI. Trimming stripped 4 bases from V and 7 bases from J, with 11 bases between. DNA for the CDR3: TGTGCCAGCAGTTCCCCGGCGCGGGAGCAGTACTTC. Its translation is CASSSPAREQYF.

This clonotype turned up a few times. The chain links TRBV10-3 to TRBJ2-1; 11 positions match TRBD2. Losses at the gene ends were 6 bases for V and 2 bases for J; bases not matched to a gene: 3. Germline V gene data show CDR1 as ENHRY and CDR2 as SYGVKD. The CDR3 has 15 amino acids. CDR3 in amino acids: CAIRDSGGAYNEQFF. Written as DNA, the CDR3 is TGTGCCATCAGGGATAGCGGGGGGGCCTACAATGAGCAGTTCTTC.

CDR3: CASRPGVTEAFF. DNA of the CDR3: TGTGCCAGCAGGCCTGGGGTCACTGAAGCTTTCTTT. The gene calls are TRBV12-3 or TRBV12-4 and TRBJ1-1; D gene ambiguous. The V end was cut by 6 bases, the J end by 4 bases, with 9 bases between. The CDR3 is 12 amino acids.

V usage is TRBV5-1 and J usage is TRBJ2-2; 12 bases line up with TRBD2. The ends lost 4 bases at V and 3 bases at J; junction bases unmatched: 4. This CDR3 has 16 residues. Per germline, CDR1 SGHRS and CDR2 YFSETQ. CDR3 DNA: TGCGCCAGCAGCCTGACTAGCGGGAGTTACACCGGGGAGCTGTTTTTT. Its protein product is CASSLTSGSYTGELFF.

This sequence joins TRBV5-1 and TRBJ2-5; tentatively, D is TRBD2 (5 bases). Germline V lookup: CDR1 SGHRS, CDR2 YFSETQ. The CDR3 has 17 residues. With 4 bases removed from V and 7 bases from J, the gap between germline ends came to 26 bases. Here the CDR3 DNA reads TGCGCCAGCAGCCCACGGGGTGGAGACTACCGCAGTTGGACCCAGTACTTC. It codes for CASSPRGGDYRSWTQYF.

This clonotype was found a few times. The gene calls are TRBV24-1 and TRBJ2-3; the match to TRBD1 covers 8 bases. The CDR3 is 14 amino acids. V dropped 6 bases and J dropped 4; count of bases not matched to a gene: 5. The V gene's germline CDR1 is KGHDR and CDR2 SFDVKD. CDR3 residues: CATSRDRGADTQYF. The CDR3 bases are TGTGCCACCAGTAGAGACAGGGGAGCAGATACGCAGTATTTT.

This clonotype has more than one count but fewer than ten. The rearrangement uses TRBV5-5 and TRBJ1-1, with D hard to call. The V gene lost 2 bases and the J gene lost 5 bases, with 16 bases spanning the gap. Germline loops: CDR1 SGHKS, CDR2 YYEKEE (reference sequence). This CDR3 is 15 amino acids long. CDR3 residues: CASSLNGRGWTEAFF. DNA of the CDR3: TGTGCCAGCAGCTTAAATGGTCGAGGGTGGACTGAAGCTTTCTTT.

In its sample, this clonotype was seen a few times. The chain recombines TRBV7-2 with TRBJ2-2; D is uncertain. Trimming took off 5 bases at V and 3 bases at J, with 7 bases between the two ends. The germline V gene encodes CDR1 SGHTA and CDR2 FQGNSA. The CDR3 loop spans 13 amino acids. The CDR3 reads CASSRFYTGELFF. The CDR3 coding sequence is TGTGCCAGCAGCCGCTTCTACACCGGGGAGCTGTTTTTT. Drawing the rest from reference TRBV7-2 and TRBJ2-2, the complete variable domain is GAGVSQSPSNKVTEKGKDVELRCDPISGHTALYWYRQSLGQGLEFLIYFQGNSAPDKSGLPSDRFSAERTGGSVSTLTIQRTQQEDSAVYLCASSRFYTGELFFGEGSRLTVL.

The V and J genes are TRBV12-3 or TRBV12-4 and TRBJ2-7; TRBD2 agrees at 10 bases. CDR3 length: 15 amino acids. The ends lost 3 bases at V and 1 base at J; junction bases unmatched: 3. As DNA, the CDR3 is TGTGCCAGCAGTTTGTCTAGCGGGAGATCCTACGAGCAGTACTTC. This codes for CASSLSSGRSYEQYF.

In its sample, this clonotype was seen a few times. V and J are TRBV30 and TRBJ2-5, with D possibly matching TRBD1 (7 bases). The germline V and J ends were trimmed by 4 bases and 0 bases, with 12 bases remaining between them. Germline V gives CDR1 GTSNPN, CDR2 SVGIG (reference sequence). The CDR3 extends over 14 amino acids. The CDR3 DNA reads TGTGCCTGGATCGGGGGACAGCACCAAGAGACCCAGTACTTC. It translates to CAWIGGQHQETQYF.

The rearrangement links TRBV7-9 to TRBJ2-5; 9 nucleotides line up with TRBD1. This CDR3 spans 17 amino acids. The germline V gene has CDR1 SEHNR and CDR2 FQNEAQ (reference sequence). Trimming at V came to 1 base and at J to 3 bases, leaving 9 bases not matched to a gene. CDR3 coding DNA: TGTGCCAGCAGCTTAGTACTACAGGGGGCAGCAAAAGAGACCCAGTACTTC. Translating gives CASSLVLQGAAKETQYF.

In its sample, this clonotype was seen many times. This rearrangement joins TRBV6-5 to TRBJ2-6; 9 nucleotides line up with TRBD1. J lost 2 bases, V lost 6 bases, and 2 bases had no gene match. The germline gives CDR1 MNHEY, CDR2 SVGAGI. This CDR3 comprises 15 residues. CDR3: CASSRQGAGANVLTF. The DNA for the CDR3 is TGTGCCAGCAGCAGACAGGGGGCTGGGGCCAACGTCCTGACTTTC.

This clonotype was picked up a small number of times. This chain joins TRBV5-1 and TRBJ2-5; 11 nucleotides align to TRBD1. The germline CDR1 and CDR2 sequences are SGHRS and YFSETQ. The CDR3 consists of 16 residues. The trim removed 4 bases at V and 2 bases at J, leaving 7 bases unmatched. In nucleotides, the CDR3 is TGCGCCAGCAGCCCGGGGGACAGGGGGGTTCAAGAGACCCAGTACTTC. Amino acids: CASSPGDRGVQETQYF.

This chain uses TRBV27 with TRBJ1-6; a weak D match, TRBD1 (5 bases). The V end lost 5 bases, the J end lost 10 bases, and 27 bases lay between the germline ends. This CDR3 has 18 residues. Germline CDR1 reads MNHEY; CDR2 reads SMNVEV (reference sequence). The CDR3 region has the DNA TGTGCCAGCAGTGCGTACACCGGGGCAGGGTTAATATGGTCACCCCTCCACTTT. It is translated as CASSAYTGAGLIWSPLHF.

The CDR3, as DNA: TGTGCCAGTAGTATGAAGACAGGCTGGGACACTGAAGCTTTCTTT. Its translation is CASSMKTGWDTEAFF. V gene TRBV19 combines with J gene TRBJ1-1; tentatively, D is TRBD1 (6 bases). This CDR3 is built from 15 residues. Germline V lookup: CDR1 LNHDA, CDR2 SQIVND (reference sequence). The V end lost 3 bases, the J end lost 3 bases, and 14 bases lay between the germline ends. The complete variable domain, with remaining parts taken from reference TRBV19 and TRBJ1-1, reads DGGITQSPKYLFRKEGQNVTLSCEQNLNHDAMYWYRQDPGQGLRLIYYSQIVNDFQKGDIAEGYSVSREKKESFPLTVTSAQKNPTAFYLCASSMKTGWDTEAFFGQGTRLTVV.

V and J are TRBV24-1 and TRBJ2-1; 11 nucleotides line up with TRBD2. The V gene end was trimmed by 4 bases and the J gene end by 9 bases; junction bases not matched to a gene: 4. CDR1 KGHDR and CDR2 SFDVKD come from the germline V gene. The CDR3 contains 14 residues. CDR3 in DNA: TGTGCCACCAGTGACCATACTAGCGGGAGTGAGCAGTTCTTC. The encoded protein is CATSDHTSGSEQFF.

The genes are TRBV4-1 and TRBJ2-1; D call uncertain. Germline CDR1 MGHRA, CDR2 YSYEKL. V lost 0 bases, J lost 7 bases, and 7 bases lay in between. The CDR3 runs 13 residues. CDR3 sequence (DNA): TGCGCCAGCAGCCAAGAAAGCGAGAATGAGCAGTTCTTC. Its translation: CASSQESENEQFF.